Each of the 29 T cell receptor beta chains below was sequenced from the same sample in a study of Tregs in tolerant kidney transplant recipients. The nonmyeloablative bone marrow transplants came from related graft donors, with transient mixed chimerism. Profiled with immunoSEQ multiplex PCR; TCRdb holds only in-frame clones, not every one. The ten most abundant clones cover roughly 2% of a sample with about 31,000 clones. The sequencing here drew on CD4+ T cells from blood (PBMCs), taken 24 months after the transplant. These receptor sequences come from a human patient who received a combined kidney and bone marrow transplant. T cells may partly derive from the graft donor.

With respect to this clone: The CDR3 end lies 3 residues beyond the end of the read and is filled in from the germline J gene. The chain joins TRBV11-2 to TRBJ2-2; TRBD1 might be the D (5 bases). Germline loops: CDR1 SGHAT, CDR2 FQNNGV. The ends were cut back, 2 bases at V and 5 bases at J, with 12 bases in the middle. This CDR3 is 15 amino acids long. CDR3 residues: CASSLWARETGELFF. CDR3 bases read: TGTGCCAGCAGCTTATGGGCCAGGGAAACCGGGGAG.

Details on this clone: The read terminates 3 residues ahead of where the CDR3 ends, so the germline J gene completes it. The chain carries TRBV10-3 and TRBJ2-3; possibly TRBD1 for D (5 bases). Germline V CDR1 and CDR2: ENHRY, SYGVKD. The CDR3 runs to 14 residues. The V end lost 4 bases, the J end lost 3 bases, and 11 bases lay between the germline ends. The CDR3 is CAISGQGSTDTQYF. The CDR3 DNA, read in part, is TGTGCCATCAGTGGTCAGGGCAGTACAGATACG.

Remarks on this clone: The CDR3 end is not reached by the read, which stops 3 residues before it; the germline J gene fills it in. The rearrangement uses TRBV19 and TRBJ2-5; D gene uncertain. CDR1 is LNHDA and CDR2 is SQIVND in the germline V gene (reference sequence). V lost 3 bases and J lost 0, with 11 bases in between. This CDR3 contains 15 residues. CDR3 amino acids: CASSIKDFNQETQYF. CDR3 DNA, as far as it was read: TGTGCCAGTAGTATTAAAGACTTCAACCAAGAGACC.

For this clone: Read data end 3 residues before the CDR3 end; the end is taken from the germline J gene. The rearrangement links TRBV5-1 to TRBJ2-1; 9 bases fit TRBD2. The CDR3 consists of 15 residues. Germline V gene data show CDR1 as SGHRS and CDR2 as YFSETQ. The V and J ends lost 0 bases and 5 bases, in that order; junction bases with no gene match: 3. The CDR3: CASSLGTSVHNEQFF. The CDR3 DNA, read in part, is TGCGCCAGCAGCTTGGGGACTAGCGTCCACAATGAG.

CDR3: CASSQPPLYEQYF. The part of the CDR3 DNA that was read is TGTGCCAGCAGCCAACCCCCTCTCTACGAG. The chain has TRBV4-2 and TRBJ2-7; D ambiguous. The sequence runs out 3 residues before the end of the CDR3; the remainder is reconstructed from the germline J gene. The CDR3 loop spans 13 amino acids. Trimming took off 2 bases at V and 3 bases at J, with 8 bases between the two ends. CDR1 LGHNA and CDR2 YNFKEQ come from the germline V gene.

To note about this clone: The observed sequence ends 3 residues before the CDR3 terminus, with the missing tail filled in from the germline J gene. This chain connects TRBV20-1 to TRBJ2-5; D perhaps matches TRBD2 (7 bases). This CDR3 contains 14 residues. The germline gives CDR1 DFQATT, CDR2 SNEGSKA (reference sequence). Trimming took 6 bases from V and 5 from J, leaving 19 bases between them. Here the CDR3 reads CSAEAGVRGETQYF. The DNA read from the CDR3 is TGCAGTGCCGAGGCGGGGGTCAGGGGTGAGACC.

To note about this clone: The CDR3 goes on 3 residues after the read ends, and that part is filled in from the germline J gene. This chain links TRBV20-1 with TRBJ2-1, with 9 bases matching TRBD2. V shed 3 bases, J shed 8 bases, and the junction held 8 bases outside the gene matches. The CDR3 loop spans 14 amino acids. Looked up from germline, CDR1 is DFQATT and CDR2 is SNEGSKA (reference sequence). CDR3 bases read: TGCAGTGCTAGTAAGTTAGCGGGAGCCTATGAG. This codes for CSASKLAGAYE. The whole CDR3 sequence is CSASKLAGAYEQFF.

Of note for this clone: The read ends 3 residues shy of where the CDR3 ends; the end is completed using the germline J gene. The V call is TRBV20-1, the J call TRBJ2-5; 12 bases are shared with TRBD2. With 3 bases clipped from V and 3 bases from J, the junction kept 2 bases outside the gene matches. CDR1 is DFQATT, CDR2 SNEGSKA, per germline (reference sequence). The CDR3 is 14 residues long. This chain's CDR3 is CSARRTSGKETQYF. The CDR3 DNA, read in part, is TGCAGTGCTAGGCGGACTAGCGGGAAAGAGACC.

Notes on this clone: Coverage ceases 3 residues before the CDR3 finishes, and the germline J gene fills in the end. The chain links TRBV20-1 to TRBJ2-7; D possibly corresponds to TRBD1 (7 bases). The CDR3 has 17 amino acids. Germline V gene sequence: CDR1 DFQATT, CDR2 SNEGSKA (reference sequence). Trimming removed 6 bases from V and 3 bases from J, with 27 bases in between. The CDR3 bases that were read are TGCAGTGCCGTAGGAGGAGGGGGCCGAAATCAGGGCTACGAG. Its protein is CSAVGGGGRNQGYE. The entire CDR3 is CSAVGGGGRNQGYEQYF.

A remark on this clone: Coverage ceases 3 residues before the CDR3 finishes, and the germline J gene fills in the end. This chain connects TRBV29-1 to TRBJ1-1; the D gene is possibly TRBD1 (6 bases). The CDR3 has 11 amino acids. Germline CDR1 is SQVTM and CDR2 is ANQGSEA. Between the trimmed V and J ends, which lost 7 bases and 4 bases, there was a span of 10 bases. The CDR3 here is CSAAGVTEAFF. The sequenced part of the CDR3 DNA is TGCAGCGCGGCAGGGGTCACTGAA.

A note on this clone: The read comes to an end 3 residues before the CDR3 does, leaving the germline J gene to fill in the end. This chain joins TRBV2 and TRBJ1-3; 8 bases fit TRBD1. The length of the CDR3 is 14 residues. V dropped 6 bases and J dropped 4; count of bases not matched to a gene: 5. The germline V gene has CDR1 SNHLY and CDR2 FYNNEI. The DNA read from the CDR3 is TGTGCCAGCAGGGAACAGGGGGGAGGAAACACC. It yields the protein CASREQGGGNT. The whole CDR3 sequence is CASREQGGGNTIYF.

CDR3 sequence: CARGEGKEDEQYF. CDR3 bases read: TGTGCCAGGGGTGAGGGGAAGGAGGACGAG. This sequence joins TRBV5-3 and TRBJ2-7; the D gene could be TRBD1 or TRBD2 (5 bases each). The read falls 3 residues short of the CDR3 end, and the missing part is taken from the germline J gene. TRBV5-3 is an ORF for which the function is uncertain. Trimming cost V 8 bases and J 5 bases, with 17 bases left between them. This CDR3 is 13 amino acids long.

A word on this clone: Read coverage stops 3 residues before the CDR3 terminus; the germline J gene supplies the remainder. V and J are TRBV18 and TRBJ1-3, with 7 bases identical to TRBD1. Germline values: CDR1 KGHSH, CDR2 LQKENI. J gave up 1 base and V 3 bases, and 12 bases lay outside the gene matches. This CDR3 region has 18 residues. The sequenced part of the CDR3 DNA is TGTGCCAGCTCACCCACGGGACAGACGCCAATGTCTGGAAACACC. Protein product: CASSPTGQTPMSGNT. In full, the CDR3 reads CASSPTGQTPMSGNTIYF.

Concerning this clone: The observed sequence ends 3 residues before the CDR3 terminus, with the missing tail filled in from the germline J gene. This rearrangement joins TRBV5-6 to TRBJ2-2; 7 bases align to TRBD2. The V and J ends lost 0 bases and 4 bases, in that order; junction bases with no gene match: 3. Germline values: CDR1 SGHDT, CDR2 YYEEEE. There are 15 residues in the CDR3. The CDR3 region is CASSLGAGATGELFF. Incomplete CDR3 DNA: TGTGCCAGCAGCTTGGGGGCGGGAGCCACCGGGGAG.

Notes on this clone: The junction does not match germline at one end; this may be a read error. Coverage ceases 3 residues before the CDR3 finishes, and the germline J gene fills in the end. V gene TRBV2 combines with J gene TRBJ1-2; D is unclear. The CDR3 consists of 12 residues. Germline lookup yields CDR1 SNHLY and CDR2 FYNNEI. Partial CDR3 DNA: TGTGCCAGCAATTCAGATAACCATGGC. Residues: CASNSDNHG. The full CDR3 protein reads CASNSDNHGYTF.

CDR3 sequence: CASSLGGVNTEAFF. The part of the CDR3 DNA that was read is TGCGCCAGCAGCTTGGGAGGTGTGAACACTGAA. This chain uses TRBV5-1 with TRBJ1-1; D remains unclear. The CDR3 end lies 3 residues beyond the end of the read and is filled in from the germline J gene. Germline CDR1 reads SGHRS; CDR2 reads YFSETQ. With 0 bases removed from V and 0 bases from J, the gap between germline ends came to 6 bases. The CDR3 is 14 residues long.

Notes on this clone: The CDR3 end falls 3 residues outside the read, so it is completed with the germline J gene. The rearrangement uses TRBV20-1 and TRBJ1-6, with TRBD1 matching over 7 bases. V shed 2 bases and J 7 bases; nucleotides not matched to a gene: 8. Germline V gives CDR1 DFQATT, CDR2 SNEGSKA (reference sequence). The CDR3 totals 15 residues. The CDR3 protein is CSARSEGQRNSPLHF. The DNA read from the CDR3 is TGCAGTGCTAGAAGCGAGGGACAGAGAAATTCACCC.

In the case of this clone: One end of the junction does not line up with germline, which may come from a read error. The CDR3 goes on 3 residues after the read ends, and that part is filled in from the germline J gene. The chain couples TRBV12-3 or TRBV12-4 to TRBJ2-2; 7 bases agree with TRBD2. The CDR3 totals 15 residues. CDR3 region: CASSFELAKTGELFF. The sequenced part of the CDR3 DNA is TGTGCCAGCAGTTTTGAACTAGCGAAAACCGGGGAG.

A remark on this clone: The read ends 3 residues before the CDR3 terminus; that terminus is restored from the germline J gene. The genes are TRBV30 and TRBJ2-1; TRBD2 matches 8 bases. The CDR3 totals 15 residues. Germline values: CDR1 GTSNPN, CDR2 SVGIG (reference sequence). The ends lost 0 bases at V and 6 bases at J; junction bases unmatched: 7. This chain's CDR3 is CAWSVGRGRSNEQFF. CDR3 DNA (partial): TGTGCCTGGAGTGTAGGTCGCGGGAGGAGCAATGAG.

Turning to this clone: The CDR3 end falls 3 residues outside the read, so it is completed with the germline J gene. The rearrangement joins TRBV4-2 to TRBJ1-6; 8 bases agree with TRBD1. The CDR3 length is 17 residues. Germline V gene lookup returns CDR1 LGHNA and CDR2 YNFKEQ. After removal of 0 bases from V and 6 bases from J, the junction contained 7 bases not matched to a gene. The covered CDR3 bases are TGTGCCAGCAGCCAAGATCTGACAGGGGCACCTAATTCACCC. As protein: CASSQDLTGAPNSP. The entire CDR3 reads CASSQDLTGAPNSPLHF.

For this clone: The read ends 3 residues before the CDR3 terminus; that terminus is restored from the germline J gene. The chain is built from TRBV27 and TRBJ2-1; 16 bases map to TRBD2. Germline CDR1 reads MNHEY; CDR2 reads SMNVEV (reference sequence). V dropped 4 bases and J dropped 6; count of bases not matched to a gene: 6. The CDR3 length is 17 residues. The CDR3 here is CASSSGTSGREGNEQFF. The CDR3 DNA, read in part, is TGTGCCAGCAGTTCGGGGACTAGCGGGAGGGAGGGCAATGAG.

Comments on this clone: The read ends 3 residues before the CDR3 terminus; that terminus is restored from the germline J gene. The chain couples TRBV7-6 to TRBJ2-6, with unresolved D. V was clipped by 1 base and J by 0 bases, with 4 bases between them. Germline-derived CDR1 and CDR2 are SGHVS and FNYEAQ. CDR3 size: 15 residues. The CDR3 bases that were read are TGTGCCAGCAGCTTAGAAGGCTCTGGGGCCAACGTC. Encoded protein: CASSLEGSGANV. The whole CDR3 protein is CASSLEGSGANVLTF.

Of note for this clone: The sequence runs out 3 residues before the end of the CDR3; the remainder is reconstructed from the germline J gene. The chain couples TRBV7-3 to TRBJ2-2; D perhaps matches TRBD1 (5 bases). The CDR3 extends over 14 amino acids. CDR1 and CDR2 (germline): SGHTA, FQGTGA. Trimming left V 5 bases short and J 3 bases short, with 10 bases between. The CDR3 loop reads CASSPDSHTGELFF. The sequenced part of the CDR3 DNA is TGTGCCAGCAGCCCAGACAGCCACACCGGGGAG.

Remarks on this clone: The read falls 3 residues short of the CDR3 end, and the missing part is taken from the germline J gene. V usage is TRBV7-3 and J usage is TRBJ2-5, with 10 bases matching TRBD2. Germline values: CDR1 SGHTA, CDR2 FQGTGA. Trimming removed 2 bases from V and 5 bases from J; junction bases left unmatched: 8. The CDR3 sequence is 16 residues long. CDR3 region: CASSLWPSGRGETQYF. The CDR3 bases that were read are TGTGCCAGCAGCTTATGGCCTAGCGGGAGAGGGGAGACC.

On this clone itself: The CDR3 end lies 3 residues beyond the end of the read and is filled in from the germline J gene. The V gene is TRBV5-1, the J gene TRBJ2-4; D might be TRBD2 (6 bases). Trimming removed 4 bases at V and 1 base at J, with 9 bases between. The CDR3 sequence is 14 residues long. CDR1 and CDR2 from the germline V gene are SGHRS and YFSETQ. This CDR3 is CASSDLAAKNIQYF. The CDR3 DNA, read in part, is TGCGCCAGCAGCGATCTAGCGGCCAAAAACATT.

The sequenced part of the CDR3 DNA is TGTGCCAGCTCACCAAATCGAGTAGGACTAGCGGGAGGCGCAGATACG. Its translation is CASSPNRVGLAGGADT. The CDR3 as a whole reads CASSPNRVGLAGGADTQYF. V is TRBV18 and J is TRBJ2-3, with 14 bases fitting TRBD2. The read comes to an end 3 residues before the CDR3 does, leaving the germline J gene to fill in the end. This CDR3 has 19 residues. CDR1 KGHSH and CDR2 LQKENI come from the germline V gene. V gave up 2 bases and J gave up 4 bases; unmatched junction bases: 11.

Worth noting for this clone: The CDR3 is cut off 3 residues early in the read; its end comes from the germline J gene. J is TRBJ1-5 and V is TRBV20-1; 7 bases align to TRBD1. The CDR3 sequence is 15 residues long. The germline V gene encodes CDR1 DFQATT and CDR2 SNEGSKA (reference sequence). With 0 bases clipped from V and 2 bases from J, the junction kept 4 bases outside the gene matches. The chain's CDR3 is CSAREGQGGNQPQHF. The CDR3 bases that were read are TGCAGTGCTAGAGAGGGGCAGGGGGGCAATCAGCCC.

Worth noting for this clone: The sequence runs out 3 residues before the end of the CDR3; the remainder is reconstructed from the germline J gene. V and J are TRBV30 and TRBJ1-1; D ambiguous. This CDR3 has 12 amino acids. The V gene lost 1 base and the J gene lost 5 bases, with 8 bases spanning the gap. The germline V gene has CDR1 GTSNPN and CDR2 SVGIG (reference sequence). The sequenced CDR3 bases are TGTGCCTGGAGTGGAGGGTATACTGAA. This encodes CAWSGGYTE. The whole CDR3 region reads CAWSGGYTEAFF. Combining the CDR3 with reference TRBV30 and TRBJ1-1 gives the whole variable domain SQTIHQWPATLVQPVGSPLSLECTVEGTSNPNLYWYRQAAGRGLQLLFYSVGIGQISSEVPQNLSASRPQDRQFILSSKKLLLSDSGFYLCAWSGGYTEAFFGQGTRLTVV.

Details on this clone: The CDR3 end falls 3 residues outside the read, so it is completed with the germline J gene. V and J are TRBV6-1 and TRBJ1-5, with D maybe TRBD1 (6 bases). This CDR3 is built from 15 residues. Germline CDR1 reads MNHNS; CDR2 reads SASEGT. Deletions cut 3 bases from V and 2 bases from J, with 11 bases between. The covered CDR3 bases are TGTGCCAGCAGTGACAATAACAGGGGCAATCAGCCC. Translating gives CASSDNNRGNQP. The CDR3 in its entirety is CASSDNNRGNQPQHF.